This entry lists 7 T cell receptor beta chains sequenced from one sample in a study of blood T cell repertoires in COVID-19. Sequenced by immunoSEQ multiplex PCR; TCRdb stores in-frame clones only, minus some. The sample gives around 220,000 clones, less than 85% of which show up once; over 6.5% is in the top ten. The sequencing input was peripheral blood. These receptors were collected from an elderly woman with COVID-19, enrolled during active disease.

The chain uses TRBV3-1 (or the pseudogene TRBV3-2) and TRBJ2-4; 7 bases align to TRBD1. The V gene's germline CDR1 is LGHDT and CDR2 YNNKEL (reference sequence). The CDR3 spans 13 residues. Losses at the gene ends were 7 bases for V and 6 bases for J; bases not matched to a gene: 6. CDR3 amino acids: CASTLTGINIQYF. Written as DNA, the CDR3 is TGTGCCAGCACCCTGACAGGGATAAACATTCAGTACTTC.

The chain recombines TRBV5-1 with TRBJ2-1, with no clear D. Looked up from germline, CDR1 is SGHRS and CDR2 is YFSETQ. This CDR3 comprises 14 residues. The germline V and J ends were trimmed by 2 bases and 5 bases, with 11 bases remaining between them. The CDR3 DNA is TGCGCCAGCAGCTTCCCTAGATCCAACAATGAGCAGTTCTTC. As protein: CASSFPRSNNEQFF.

The chain combines TRBV5-1 with TRBJ2-7; D ambiguous. The length of the CDR3 is 14 residues. Germline V gene sequence: CDR1 SGHRS, CDR2 YFSETQ. V dropped 1 base and J dropped 6 bases, with 14 bases sitting between them. The CDR3 spells CASSLIQSTTEQYF. The CDR3 nucleotides are TGCGCCAGCAGCTTGATACAATCCACTACCGAGCAGTACTTC.

This chain joins TRBV19 and TRBJ2-3, with 10 bases lining up with TRBD2. J was trimmed by 1 base and V by 8 bases; bases with no gene match: 6. The CDR3 length is 15 residues. Germline CDR1 reads LNHDA; CDR2 reads SQIVND (reference sequence). The DNA of the CDR3 is TGTGCCAGTCTACCTAGCGGGGGACGCACAGATACGCAGTATTTT. It codes for CASLPSGGRTDTQYF.

The chain joins TRBV5-1 to TRBJ2-7, with TRBD1 as a possible D gene (6 bases). CDR3 size: 13 residues. Trimming left V 4 bases short and J 7 bases short, with 15 bases between. CDR1 and CDR2 from the germline V gene are SGHRS and YFSETQ. CDR3 region: CASSEDRFGEQYF. The CDR3 nucleotides read TGCGCCAGCAGCGAAGACAGGTTTGGGGAGCAGTACTTC.

V gene TRBV10-3 combines with J gene TRBJ2-3, with D possibly being TRBD2 (6 bases). V was clipped by 3 bases and J by 7 bases, with 17 bases between them. CDR3 size: 15 residues. Germline V gene lookup returns CDR1 ENHRY and CDR2 SYGVKD. The CDR3 nucleotides are TGTGCCATCAGTGATGGAGGGCGGGATTGGAATACGCAGTATTTT. This translates into CAISDGGRDWNTQYF.

The gene calls are TRBV3-1 (or the pseudogene TRBV3-2) and TRBJ1-1; a possible D gene is TRBD1 (5 bases). V shed 4 bases and J shed 4 bases, with 10 bases lying between them. Per the germline V gene, CDR1 is LGHDT and CDR2 is YNNKEL (reference sequence). CDR3 length: 13 residues. The CDR3 sequence: CASSRLRGTEAFF. The CDR3 DNA sequence: TGTGCCAGCAGCCGACTTAGGGGCACTGAAGCTTTCTTT.